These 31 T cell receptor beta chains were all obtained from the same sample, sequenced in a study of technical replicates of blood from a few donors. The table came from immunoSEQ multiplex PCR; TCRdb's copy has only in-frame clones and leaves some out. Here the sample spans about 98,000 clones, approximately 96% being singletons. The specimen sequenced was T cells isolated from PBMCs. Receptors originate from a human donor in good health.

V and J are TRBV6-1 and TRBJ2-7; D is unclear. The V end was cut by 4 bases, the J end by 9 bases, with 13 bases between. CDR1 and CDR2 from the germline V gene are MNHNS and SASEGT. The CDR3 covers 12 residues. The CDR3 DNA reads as TGTGCCAGCAGTGTTGGTGGGCATGGGCAGTACTTC. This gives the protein CASSVGGHGQYF.

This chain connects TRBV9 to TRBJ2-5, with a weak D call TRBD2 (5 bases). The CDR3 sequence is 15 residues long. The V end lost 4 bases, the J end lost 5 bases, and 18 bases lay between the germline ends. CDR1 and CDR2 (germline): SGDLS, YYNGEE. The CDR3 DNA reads TGTGCCAGCAGCCCCGGAGGCGCAGTTTGGGAGACCCAGTACTTC. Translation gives CASSPGGAVWETQYF.

The CDR3 DNA follows: TGTGCCAGCAGCTTAGCGCGGGTATTCTCCTACGAGCAGTACTTC. It codes for CASSLARVFSYEQYF. The rearrangement uses TRBV7-8 and TRBJ2-7; D perhaps matches TRBD2 (5 bases). The CDR3 is 15 residues long. Germline V gene data show CDR1 as SGHVS and CDR2 as FQNEAQ. The V and J ends lost 0 bases and 0 bases respectively, with 9 bases between them.

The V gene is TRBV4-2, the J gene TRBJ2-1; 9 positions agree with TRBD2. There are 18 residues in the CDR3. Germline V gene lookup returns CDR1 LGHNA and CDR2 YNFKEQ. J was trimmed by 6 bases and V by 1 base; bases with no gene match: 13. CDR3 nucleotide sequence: TGTGCCAGCAGCCAAGGTCCTATAGCGGGAGAAGAGGGCAATGAGCAGTTCTTC. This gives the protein CASSQGPIAGEEGNEQFF.

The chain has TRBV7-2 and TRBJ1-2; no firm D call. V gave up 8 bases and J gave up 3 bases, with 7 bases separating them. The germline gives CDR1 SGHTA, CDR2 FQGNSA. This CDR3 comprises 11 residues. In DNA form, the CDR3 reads TGTGCCAGCTCGAGAGACTATGGCTACACCTTC. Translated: CASSRDYGYTF. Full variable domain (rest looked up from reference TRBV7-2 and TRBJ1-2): GAGVSQSPSNKVTEKGKDVELRCDPISGHTALYWYRQSLGQGLEFLIYFQGNSAPDKSGLPSDRFSAERTGGSVSTLTIQRTQQEDSAVYLCASSRDYGYTFGSGTRLTVV.

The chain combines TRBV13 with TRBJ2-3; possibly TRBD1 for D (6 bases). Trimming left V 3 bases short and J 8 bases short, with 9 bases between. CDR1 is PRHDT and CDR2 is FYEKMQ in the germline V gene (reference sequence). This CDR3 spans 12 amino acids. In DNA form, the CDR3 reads TGTGCCAGCAGCTTGGGGGCTCTTACGCAGTATTTT. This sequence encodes CASSLGALTQYF.

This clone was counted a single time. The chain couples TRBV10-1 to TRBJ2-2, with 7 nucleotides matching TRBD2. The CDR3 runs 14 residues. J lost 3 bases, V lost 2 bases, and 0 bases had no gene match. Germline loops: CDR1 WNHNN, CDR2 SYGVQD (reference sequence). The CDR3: CASSEGRDTGELFF. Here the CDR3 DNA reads TGCGCCAGCAGTGAGGGGAGGGACACCGGGGAGCTGTTTTTT.

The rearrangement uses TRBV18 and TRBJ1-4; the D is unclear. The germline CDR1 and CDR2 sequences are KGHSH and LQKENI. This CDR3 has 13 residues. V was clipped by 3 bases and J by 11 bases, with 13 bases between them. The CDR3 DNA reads TGTGCCAGCTCACCGGGCATCGAAGTTAAACTGTTTTTT. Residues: CASSPGIEVKLFF.

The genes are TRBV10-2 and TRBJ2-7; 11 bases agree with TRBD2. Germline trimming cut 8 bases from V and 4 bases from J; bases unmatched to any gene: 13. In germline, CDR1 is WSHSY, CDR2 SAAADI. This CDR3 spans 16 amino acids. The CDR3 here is CASRAHDSGRVYEQYF. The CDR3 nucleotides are TGCGCCAGCCGTGCGCATGATAGCGGGAGGGTATACGAGCAGTACTTC.

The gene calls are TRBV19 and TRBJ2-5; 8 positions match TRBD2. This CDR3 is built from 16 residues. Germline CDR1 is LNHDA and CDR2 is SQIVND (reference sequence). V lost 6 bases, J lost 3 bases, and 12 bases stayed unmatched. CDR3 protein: CASSPIGLAAEETQYF. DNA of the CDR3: TGTGCCAGTAGCCCTATAGGACTAGCAGCTGAAGAGACCCAGTACTTC.

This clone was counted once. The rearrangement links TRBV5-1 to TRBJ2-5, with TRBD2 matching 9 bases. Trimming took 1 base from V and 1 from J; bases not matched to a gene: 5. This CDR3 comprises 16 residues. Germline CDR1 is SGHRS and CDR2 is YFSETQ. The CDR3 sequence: CASSLFVSGGQETQYF. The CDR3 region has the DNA TGCGCCAGCAGCTTGTTTGTTAGCGGGGGCCAAGAGACCCAGTACTTC.

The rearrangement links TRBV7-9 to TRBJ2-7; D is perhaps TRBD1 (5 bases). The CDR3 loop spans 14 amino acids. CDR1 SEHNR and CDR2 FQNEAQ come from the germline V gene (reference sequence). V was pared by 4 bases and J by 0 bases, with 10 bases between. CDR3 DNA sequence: TGTGCCAGCAGCTCCACAGGATACTCCTACGAGCAGTACTTC. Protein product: CASSSTGYSYEQYF. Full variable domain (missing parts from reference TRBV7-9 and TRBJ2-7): DTGVSQNPRHKITKRGQNVTFRCDPISEHNRLYWYRQTLGQGPEFLTYFQNEAQLEKSRLLSDRFSAERPKGSFSTLEIQRTEQGDSAMYLCASSSTGYSYEQYFGPGTRLTVT.

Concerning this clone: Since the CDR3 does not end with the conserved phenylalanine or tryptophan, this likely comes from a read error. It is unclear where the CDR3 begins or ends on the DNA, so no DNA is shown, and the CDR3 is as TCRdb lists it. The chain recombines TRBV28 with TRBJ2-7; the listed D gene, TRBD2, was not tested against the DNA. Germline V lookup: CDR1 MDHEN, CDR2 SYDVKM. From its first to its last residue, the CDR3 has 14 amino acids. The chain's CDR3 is CASRGLAGGPLQRA.

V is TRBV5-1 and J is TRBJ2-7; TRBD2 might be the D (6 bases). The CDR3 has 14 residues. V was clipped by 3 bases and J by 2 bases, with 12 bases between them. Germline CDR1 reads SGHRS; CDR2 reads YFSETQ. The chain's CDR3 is CASSSGLTAYEQYF. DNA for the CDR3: TGCGCCAGCAGCTCGGGACTGACGGCCTACGAGCAGTACTTC.

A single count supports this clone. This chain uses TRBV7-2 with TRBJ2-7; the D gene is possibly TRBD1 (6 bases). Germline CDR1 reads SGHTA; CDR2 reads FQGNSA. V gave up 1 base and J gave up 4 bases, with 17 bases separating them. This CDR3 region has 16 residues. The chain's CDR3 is CASSLVPHREKYEQYF. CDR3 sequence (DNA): TGTGCCAGCAGCTTAGTTCCCCACAGGGAGAAATACGAGCAGTACTTC.

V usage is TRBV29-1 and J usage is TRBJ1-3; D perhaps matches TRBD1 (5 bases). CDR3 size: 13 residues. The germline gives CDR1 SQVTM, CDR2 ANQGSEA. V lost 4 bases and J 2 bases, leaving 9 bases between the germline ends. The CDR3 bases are TGCAGCGTTGTGGGGCTAACTGGAAACACCATATATTTT. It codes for CSVVGLTGNTIYF.

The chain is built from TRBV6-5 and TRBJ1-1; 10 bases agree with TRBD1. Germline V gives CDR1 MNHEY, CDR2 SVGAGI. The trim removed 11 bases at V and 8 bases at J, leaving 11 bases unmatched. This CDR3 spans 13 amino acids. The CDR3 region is CAASNPTGGEAFF. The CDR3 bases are TGTGCCGCATCAAACCCGACAGGGGGCGAAGCTTTCTTT.

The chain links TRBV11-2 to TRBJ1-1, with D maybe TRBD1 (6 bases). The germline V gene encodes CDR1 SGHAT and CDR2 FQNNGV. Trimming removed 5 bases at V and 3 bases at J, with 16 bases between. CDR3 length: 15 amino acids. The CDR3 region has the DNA TGTGCCAGCAGCGCGTCCAGGGGCAGGTACACTGAAGCTTTCTTT. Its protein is CASSASRGRYTEAFF.

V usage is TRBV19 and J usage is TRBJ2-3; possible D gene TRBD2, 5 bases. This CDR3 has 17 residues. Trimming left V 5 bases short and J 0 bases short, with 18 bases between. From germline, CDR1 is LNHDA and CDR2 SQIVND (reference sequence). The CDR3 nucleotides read TGTGCCAGTAGTGACGGGCCGGGGTCGGCCAGCACAGATACGCAGTATTTT. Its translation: CASSDGPGSASTDTQYF.

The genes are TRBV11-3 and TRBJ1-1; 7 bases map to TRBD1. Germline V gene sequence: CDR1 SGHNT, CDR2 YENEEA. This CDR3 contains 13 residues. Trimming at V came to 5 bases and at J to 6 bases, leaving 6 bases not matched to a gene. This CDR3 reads CASSTRDSPEAFF. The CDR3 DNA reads TGTGCCAGCAGCACCCGGGACAGCCCTGAAGCTTTCTTT.

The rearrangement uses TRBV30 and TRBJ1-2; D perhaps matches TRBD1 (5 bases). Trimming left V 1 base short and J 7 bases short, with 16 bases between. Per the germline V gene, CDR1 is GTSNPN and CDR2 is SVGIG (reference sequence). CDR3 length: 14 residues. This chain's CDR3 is CAWSAGEGISGYTF. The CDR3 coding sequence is TGTGCCTGGAGTGCTGGGGAGGGGATCAGTGGCTACACCTTC.

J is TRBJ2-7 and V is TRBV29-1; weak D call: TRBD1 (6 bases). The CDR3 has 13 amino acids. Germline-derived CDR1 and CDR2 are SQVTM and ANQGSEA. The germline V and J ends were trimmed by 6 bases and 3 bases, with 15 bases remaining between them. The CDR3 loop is CSVTGQSSYEQYF. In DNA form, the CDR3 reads TGCAGCGTCACCGGACAGTCCAGCTACGAGCAGTACTTC.

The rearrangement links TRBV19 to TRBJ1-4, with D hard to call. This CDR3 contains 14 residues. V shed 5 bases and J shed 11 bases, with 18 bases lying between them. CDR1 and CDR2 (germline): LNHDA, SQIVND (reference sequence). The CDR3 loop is CASSFPGKVEKLFF. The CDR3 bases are TGTGCCAGTAGTTTCCCCGGGAAGGTCGAGAAACTGTTTTTT.

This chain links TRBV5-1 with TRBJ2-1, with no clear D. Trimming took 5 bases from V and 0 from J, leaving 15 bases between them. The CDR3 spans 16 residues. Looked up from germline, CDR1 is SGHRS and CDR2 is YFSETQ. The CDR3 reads CASRRNNWSSYNEQFF. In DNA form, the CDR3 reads TGCGCCAGCAGACGAAACAACTGGAGCTCCTACAATGAGCAGTTCTTC.

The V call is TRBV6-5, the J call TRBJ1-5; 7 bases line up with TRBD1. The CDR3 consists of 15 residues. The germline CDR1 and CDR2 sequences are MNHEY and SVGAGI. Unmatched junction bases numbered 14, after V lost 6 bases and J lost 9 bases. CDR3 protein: CASSLSTGSLWPQHF. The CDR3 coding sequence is TGTGCCAGCAGCCTCTCGACAGGGAGTCTGTGGCCCCAGCATTTT.

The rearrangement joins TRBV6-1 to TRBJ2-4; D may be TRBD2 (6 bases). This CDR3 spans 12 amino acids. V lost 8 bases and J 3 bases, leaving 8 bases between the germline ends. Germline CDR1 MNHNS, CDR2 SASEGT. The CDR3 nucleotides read TGTGCCAGCGGAGGGGACAAAAACATTCAGTACTTC. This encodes CASGGDKNIQYF.

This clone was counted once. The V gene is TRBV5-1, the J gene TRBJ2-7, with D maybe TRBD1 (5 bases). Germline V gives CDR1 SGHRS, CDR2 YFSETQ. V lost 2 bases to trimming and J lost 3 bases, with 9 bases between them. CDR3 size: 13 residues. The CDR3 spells CASSFPGNYEQYF. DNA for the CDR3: TGCGCCAGCAGCTTCCCAGGGAACTACGAGCAGTACTTC.

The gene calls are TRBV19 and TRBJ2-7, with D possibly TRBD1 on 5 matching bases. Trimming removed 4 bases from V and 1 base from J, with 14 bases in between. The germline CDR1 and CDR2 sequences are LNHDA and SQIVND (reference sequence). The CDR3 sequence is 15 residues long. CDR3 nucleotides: TGTGCCAGTAGTACCCTGACAGCGAGTTCCTACGAGCAGTACTTC. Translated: CASSTLTASSYEQYF.

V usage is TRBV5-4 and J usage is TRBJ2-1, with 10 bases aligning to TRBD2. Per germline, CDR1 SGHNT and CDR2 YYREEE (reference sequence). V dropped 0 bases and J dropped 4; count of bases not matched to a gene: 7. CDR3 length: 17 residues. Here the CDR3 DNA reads TGTGCCAGCAGCTTGGGAGGAGCGGGGGGGAAGTACAATGAGCAGTTCTTC. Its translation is CASSLGGAGGKYNEQFF.

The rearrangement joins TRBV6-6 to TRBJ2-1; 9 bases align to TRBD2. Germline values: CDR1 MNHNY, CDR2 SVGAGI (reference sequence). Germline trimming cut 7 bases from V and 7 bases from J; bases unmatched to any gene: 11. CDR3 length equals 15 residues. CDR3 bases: TGTGCCAGCACCATCGCGGGAGGGCCCACGAATGAGCAGTTCTTC. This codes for CASTIAGGPTNEQFF.

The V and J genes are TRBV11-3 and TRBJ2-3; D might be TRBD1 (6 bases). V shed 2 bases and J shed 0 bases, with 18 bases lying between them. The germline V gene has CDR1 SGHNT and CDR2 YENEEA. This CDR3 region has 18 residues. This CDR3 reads CASSLKGGNIPSTDTQYF. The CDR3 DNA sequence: TGTGCCAGCAGCTTAAAAGGGGGAAATATCCCTAGCACAGATACGCAGTATTTT.